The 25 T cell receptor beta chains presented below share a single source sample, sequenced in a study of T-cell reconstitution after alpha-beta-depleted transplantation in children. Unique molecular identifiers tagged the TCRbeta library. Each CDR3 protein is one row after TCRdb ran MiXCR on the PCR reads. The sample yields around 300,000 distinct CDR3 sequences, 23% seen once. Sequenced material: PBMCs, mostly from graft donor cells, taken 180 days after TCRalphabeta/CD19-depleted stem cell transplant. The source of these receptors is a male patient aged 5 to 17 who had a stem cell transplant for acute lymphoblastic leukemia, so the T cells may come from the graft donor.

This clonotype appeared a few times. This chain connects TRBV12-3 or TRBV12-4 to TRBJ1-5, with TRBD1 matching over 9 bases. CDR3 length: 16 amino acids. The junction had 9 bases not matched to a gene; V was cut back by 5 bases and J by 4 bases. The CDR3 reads CASSPRTGVRNQPQHF. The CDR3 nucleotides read TGTGCCAGCAGTCCGAGGACAGGGGTTCGTAATCAGCCCCAGCATTTT.

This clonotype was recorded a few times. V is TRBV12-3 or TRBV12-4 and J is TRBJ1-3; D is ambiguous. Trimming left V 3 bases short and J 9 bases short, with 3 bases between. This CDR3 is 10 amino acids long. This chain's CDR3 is CASSLLTIYF. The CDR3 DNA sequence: TGTGCCAGCAGTTTGCTCACCATATATTTT.

As DNA, the CDR3 is TGTGCCAGCTCATCGATCTTGGGACAGGGGAGGTACGAGCAGTACTTC. Protein sequence: CASSSILGQGRYEQYF. The gene calls are TRBV18 and TRBJ2-7; 10 bases are shared with TRBD1. The CDR3 length is 16 residues. V shed 5 bases, J shed 4 bases, and the junction held 11 bases outside the gene matches. Germline V gene lookup returns CDR1 KGHSH and CDR2 LQKENI. The whole variable domain, filled in from reference TRBV18 and TRBJ2-7, reads NAGVMQNPRHLVRRRGQEARLRCSPMKGHSHVYWYRQLPEEGLKFMVYLQKENIIDESGMPKERFSAEFPKEGPSILRIQQVVRGDSAAYFCASSSILGQGRYEQYFGPGTRLTVT.

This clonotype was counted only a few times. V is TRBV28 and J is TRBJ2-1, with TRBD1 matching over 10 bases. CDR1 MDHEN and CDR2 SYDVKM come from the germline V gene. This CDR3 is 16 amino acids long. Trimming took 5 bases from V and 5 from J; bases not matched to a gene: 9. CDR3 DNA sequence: TGTGCCAGCAGTATCCCGACGGGGACAGGGGACAATGAGCAGTTCTTC. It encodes CASSIPTGTGDNEQFF.

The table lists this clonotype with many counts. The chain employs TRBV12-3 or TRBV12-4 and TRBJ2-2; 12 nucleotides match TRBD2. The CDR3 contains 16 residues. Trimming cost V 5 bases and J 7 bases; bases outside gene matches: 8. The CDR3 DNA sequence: TGTGCCAGCAGTAGATCTAGCGGGAGGGCCTTCGGGGAGCTGTTTTTT. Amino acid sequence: CASSRSSGRAFGELFF.

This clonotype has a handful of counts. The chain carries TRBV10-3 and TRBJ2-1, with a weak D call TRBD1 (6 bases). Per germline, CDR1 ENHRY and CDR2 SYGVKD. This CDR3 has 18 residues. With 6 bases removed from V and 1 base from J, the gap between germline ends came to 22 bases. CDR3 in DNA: TGTGCCATCAGATCGGACAGAGGGCTTCACGGATCCTACAATGAGCAGTTCTTC. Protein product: CAIRSDRGLHGSYNEQFF.

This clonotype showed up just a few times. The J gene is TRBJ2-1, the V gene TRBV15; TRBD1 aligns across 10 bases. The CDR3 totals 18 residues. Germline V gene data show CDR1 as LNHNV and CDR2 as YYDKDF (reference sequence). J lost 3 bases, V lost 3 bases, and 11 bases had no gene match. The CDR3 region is CATSSPYRDRGYYNEQFF. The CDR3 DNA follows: TGTGCCACCAGCAGCCCCTACCGGGACAGGGGTTACTACAATGAGCAGTTCTTC.

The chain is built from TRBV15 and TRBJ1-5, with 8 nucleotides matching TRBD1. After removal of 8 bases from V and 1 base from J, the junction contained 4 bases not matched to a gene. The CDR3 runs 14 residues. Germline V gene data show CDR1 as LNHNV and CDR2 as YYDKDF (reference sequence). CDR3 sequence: CATGQGVSNQPQHF. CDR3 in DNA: TGTGCCACCGGACAGGGTGTGAGCAATCAGCCCCAGCATTTT. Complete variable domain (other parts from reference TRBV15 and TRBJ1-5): DAMVIQNPRYQVTQFGKPVTLSCSQTLNHNVMYWYQQKSSQAPKLLFHYYDKDFNNEADTPDNFQSRRPNTSFCFLDIRSPGLGDTAMYLCATGQGVSNQPQHFGDGTRLSIL.

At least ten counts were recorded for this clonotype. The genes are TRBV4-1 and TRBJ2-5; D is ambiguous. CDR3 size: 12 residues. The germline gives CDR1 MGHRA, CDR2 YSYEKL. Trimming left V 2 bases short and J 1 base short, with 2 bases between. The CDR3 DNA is TGCGCCAGCAGCCAACTCCAAGAGACCCAGTACTTC. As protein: CASSQLQETQYF.

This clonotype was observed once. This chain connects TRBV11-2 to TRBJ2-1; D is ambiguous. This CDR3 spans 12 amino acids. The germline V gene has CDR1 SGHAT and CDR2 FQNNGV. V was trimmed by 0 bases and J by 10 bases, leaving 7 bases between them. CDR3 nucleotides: TGTGCCAGCAGCTTAGATTGGGCAGAGCAGTTCTTC. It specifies CASSLDWAEQFF. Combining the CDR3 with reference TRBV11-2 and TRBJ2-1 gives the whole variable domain EAGVAQSPRYKIIEKRQSVAFWCNPISGHATLYWYQQILGQGPKLLIQFQNNGVVDDSQLPKDRFSAERLKGVDSTLKIQPAKLEDSAVYLCASSLDWAEQFFGPGTRLTVL.

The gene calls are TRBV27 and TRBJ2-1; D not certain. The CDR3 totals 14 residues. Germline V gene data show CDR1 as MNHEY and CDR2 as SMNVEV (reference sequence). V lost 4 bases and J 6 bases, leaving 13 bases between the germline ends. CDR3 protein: CASSSYDPSNEQFF. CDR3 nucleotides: TGTGCCAGCAGTTCCTACGACCCCTCCAATGAGCAGTTCTTC.

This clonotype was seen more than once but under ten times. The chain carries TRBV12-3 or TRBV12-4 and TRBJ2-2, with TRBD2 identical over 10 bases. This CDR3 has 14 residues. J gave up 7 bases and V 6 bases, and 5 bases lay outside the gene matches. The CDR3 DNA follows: TGTGCCAGCAGACTAGCGGGGCTAGGCGGGGAGCTGTTTTTT. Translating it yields CASRLAGLGGELFF.

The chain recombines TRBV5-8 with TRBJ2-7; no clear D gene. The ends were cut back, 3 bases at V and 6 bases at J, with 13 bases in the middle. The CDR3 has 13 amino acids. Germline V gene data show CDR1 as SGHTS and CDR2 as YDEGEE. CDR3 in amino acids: CASSSRTAAEQYF. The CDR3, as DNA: TGTGCCAGCAGCTCGCGTACCGCGGCCGAGCAGTACTTC. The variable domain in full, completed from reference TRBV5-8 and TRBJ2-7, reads EAGVTQSPTHLIKTRGQQATLRCSPISGHTSVYWYQQALGLGLQFLLWYDEGEERNRGNFPPRFSGRQFPNYSSELNVNALELEDSALYLCASSSRTAAEQYFGPGTRLTVT.

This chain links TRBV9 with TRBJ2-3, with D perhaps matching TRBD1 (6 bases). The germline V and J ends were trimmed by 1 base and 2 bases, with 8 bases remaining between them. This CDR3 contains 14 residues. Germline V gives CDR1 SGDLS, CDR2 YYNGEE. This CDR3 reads CASSVWGLTDTQYF. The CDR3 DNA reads TGTGCCAGCAGCGTATGGGGGCTCACAGATACGCAGTATTTT. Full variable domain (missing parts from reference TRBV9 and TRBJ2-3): DSGVTQTPKHLITATGQRVTLRCSPRSGDLSVYWYQQSLDQGLQFLIQYYNGEERAKGNILERFSAQQFPDLHSELNLSSLELGDSALYFCASSVWGLTDTQYFGPGTRLTVL.

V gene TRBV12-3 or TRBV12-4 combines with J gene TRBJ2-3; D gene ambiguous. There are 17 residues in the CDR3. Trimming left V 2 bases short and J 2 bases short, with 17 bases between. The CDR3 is CASSLRSLQSFTDTQYF. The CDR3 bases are TGTGCCAGCAGTTTAAGGTCCCTACAGTCGTTCACAGATACGCAGTATTTT.

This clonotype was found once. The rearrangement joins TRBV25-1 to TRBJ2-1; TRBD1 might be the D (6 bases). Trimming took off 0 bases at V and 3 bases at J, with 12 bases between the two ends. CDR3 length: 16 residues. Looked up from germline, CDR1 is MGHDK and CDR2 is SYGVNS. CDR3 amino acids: CASSEYWGQVYNEQFF. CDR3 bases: TGTGCCAGCAGTGAATATTGGGGGCAGGTCTACAATGAGCAGTTCTTC.

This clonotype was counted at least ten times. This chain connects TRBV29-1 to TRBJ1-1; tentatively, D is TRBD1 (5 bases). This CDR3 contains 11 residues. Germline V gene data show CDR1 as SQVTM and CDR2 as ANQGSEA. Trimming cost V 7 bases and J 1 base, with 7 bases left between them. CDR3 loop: CSATGNTEAFF. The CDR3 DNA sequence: TGCAGCGCTACAGGGAACACTGAAGCTTTCTTT.

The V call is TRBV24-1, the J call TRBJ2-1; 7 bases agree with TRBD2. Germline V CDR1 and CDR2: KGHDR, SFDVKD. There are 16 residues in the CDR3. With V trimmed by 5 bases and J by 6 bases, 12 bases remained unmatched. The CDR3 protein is CATSAPWASGLNEQFF. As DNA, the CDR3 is TGTGCCACCAGTGCCCCCTGGGCTAGCGGACTCAATGAGCAGTTCTTC.

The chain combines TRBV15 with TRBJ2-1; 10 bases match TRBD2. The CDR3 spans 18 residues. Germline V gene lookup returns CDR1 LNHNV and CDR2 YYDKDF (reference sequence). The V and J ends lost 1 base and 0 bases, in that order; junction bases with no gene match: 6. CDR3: CATSRGVASGSSYNEQFF. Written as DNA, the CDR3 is TGTGCCACCAGCAGAGGAGTGGCTAGCGGGAGCTCCTACAATGAGCAGTTCTTC.

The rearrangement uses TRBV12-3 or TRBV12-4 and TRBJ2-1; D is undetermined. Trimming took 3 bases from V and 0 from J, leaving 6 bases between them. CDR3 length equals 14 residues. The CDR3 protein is CASSFASSYNEQFF. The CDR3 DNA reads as TGTGCCAGCAGTTTTGCGAGCTCCTACAATGAGCAGTTCTTC.

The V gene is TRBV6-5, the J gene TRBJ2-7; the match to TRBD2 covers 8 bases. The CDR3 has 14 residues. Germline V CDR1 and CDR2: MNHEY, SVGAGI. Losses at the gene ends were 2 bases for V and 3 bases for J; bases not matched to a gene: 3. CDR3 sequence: CASSYKREGYEQYF. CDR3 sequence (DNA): TGTGCCAGCAGTTACAAACGGGAGGGCTACGAGCAGTACTTC.

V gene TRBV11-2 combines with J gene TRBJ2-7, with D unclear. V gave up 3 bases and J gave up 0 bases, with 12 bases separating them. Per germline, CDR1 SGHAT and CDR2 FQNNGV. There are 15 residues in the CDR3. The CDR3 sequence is CASSLSQVSSYEQYF. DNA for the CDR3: TGTGCCAGCAGCTTGTCCCAGGTGTCCTCCTACGAGCAGTACTTC.

CDR3: CASSERVQRGDEQYF. The CDR3 DNA reads as TGTGCCAGCAGTGAAAGGGTACAGCGCGGTGACGAGCAGTACTTC. The rearrangement links TRBV25-1 to TRBJ2-7; D is uncertain. This CDR3 comprises 15 residues. Germline V gives CDR1 MGHDK, CDR2 SYGVNS. Trimming removed 2 bases from V and 5 bases from J, with 16 bases in between.

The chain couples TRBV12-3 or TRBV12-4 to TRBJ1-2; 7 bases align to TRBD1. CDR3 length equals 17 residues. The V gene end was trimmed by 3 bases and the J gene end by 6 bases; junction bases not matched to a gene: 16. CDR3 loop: CASSFGAGGIRRDGYTF. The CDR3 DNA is TGTGCCAGCAGTTTTGGGGCAGGGGGGATTCGTAGGGATGGCTACACCTTC.

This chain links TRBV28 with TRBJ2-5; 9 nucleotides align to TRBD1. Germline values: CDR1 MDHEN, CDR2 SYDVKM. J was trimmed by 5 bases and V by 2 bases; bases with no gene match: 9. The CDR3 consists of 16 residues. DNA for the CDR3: TGTGCCAGCAGTTTACTGGACAGGGGTTTCGGGGAGACCCAGTACTTC. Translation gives CASSLLDRGFGETQYF. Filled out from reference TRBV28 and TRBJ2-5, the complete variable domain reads DVKVTQSSRYLVKRTGEKVFLECVQDMDHENMFWYRQDPGLGLRLIYFSYDVKMKEKGDIPEGYSVSREKKERFSLILESASTNQTSMYLCASSLLDRGFGETQYFGPGTRLLVL.